This T cell receptor (beta chain) was captured by sequencing in a study of identical twins. Overall study findings and caveats: Twins showed weaker excess sharing in their beta out-of-frame sequences.

Germline CDR1 and CDR2: SGHAT and FQNNGV. The CDR3 loop spans 17 amino acids. J gave up 3 bases and V 5 bases, and 13 bases lay outside the gene matches. Addition of a universal primer site occurred through template switching, and cDNA carried unique molecular identifiers. TCRdb reprocessed the 5' RACE reads with MiXCR, giving one entry per CDR3 protein. The profile covers over 600,000 distinct CDR3 sequences, with roughly 20% appearing a single time and roughly 4% taken by the ten largest. Note on this clonotype: Its target is unknown.

These data were likewise used in another study, on T cells expressing NK-cell markers.

Sequencing used PBMCs. V usage is TRBV11-2 and J usage is TRBJ2-1; TRBD1 matches at 7 bases. The receptor was isolated from a woman aged 18-29 years in good health. The chain's CDR3 is CASSLILQGNHYNEQFF. CDR3 bases: TGTGCCAGCAGCCTGATCTTACAGGGGAATCACTACAATGAGCAGTTCTTC.